This T cell receptor (beta chain) was identified in a study of CD8+ T cells in alopecia areata. About this clone itself: Its specificity is not known. Gene names are the mouse ones.

Extraction of RNA preceded its reverse transcription into cDNA, which served as the sequencing template. Repertoires were generated with immunoSEQ multiplex PCR, while TCRdb's copy carries only in-frame clones and drops some. The sample was found to contain under 350,000 clones, and every one recurs. The pooled cutaneous lymph node cells were sorted using several markers (CD4, CD8alpha, NKG2D, NKG2ACE and others). General study points: More clonal than normal scalp was lesional scalp, particularly alopecia totalis/universalis.

The origin of this receptor is a C3H/HeJ mouse with alopecia areata. The strain's MHC: H2-k. Sequencing used CD4+ T cells sorted from a lymph node.

CDR3 region: CASSLQGSQNTLYF. The CDR3 bases that were read are TGTGCCAGCAGTTTACAGGGTAGTCAAAAC. The V gene is TRBV14, the J gene TRBJ2-4; D possibly corresponds to TRBD1 (6 bases). The read terminates 4 residues ahead of where the CDR3 ends, so the germline J gene completes it. With 2 bases removed from V and 0 bases from J, the gap between germline ends came to 7 bases. The CDR3 runs to 14 residues. Germline loops: CDR1 SGHDT, CDR2 FRDEAV.